The present TCR beta chain was sequenced within a study of early T cells in non-severe SARS-CoV-2 infection. General study points: Anti-spike CD8 specificities were favored by VDJdb matching, whose results missed private and CD4 specificities.

This clonotype was seen more than once but under ten times. Its specificity is unknown. Unique molecular identifiers were added to individual cDNA molecules. Each CDR3 protein gets one entry after TCRdb re-called the 5' RACE reads with MiXCR. This sample has approximately 76,000 distinct CDR3 sequences; around 15% occur once, and the top ten carry under 4%. Sequenced material: whole blood. This TCR was recovered from an adult who was a healthcare worker with PCR-confirmed SARS-CoV-2 infection or an uninfected control (not recorded which).

This CDR3 is CASSARIPNYGYTF. The DNA of the CDR3 is TGTGCCAGCAGCGCCAGGATTCCTAACTATGGCTACACCTTC. The J gene is TRBJ1-2, the V gene TRBV2; no reliable D call. The CDR3 totals 14 residues. Germline CDR1 and CDR2: SNHLY and FYNNEI. Trimming shortened V by 6 bases and J by 0 bases, and 11 bases separated the two germline ends.